This T cell receptor (beta chain) was observed in a study of cytomegalovirus exposure and HLA in healthy donors. The primer mix had 60 Vbeta and 13 Jbeta primers. Libraries were prepared by immunoSEQ multiplex PCR; TCRdb keeps only in-frame clonotypes and omits some of them. Seen in this sample are 45,000 to 60,000 clones; the ten most common clones hold approximately 6.8%. As for this clone: Its target is unknown.

V was shortened by 4 bases and J by 0 bases, with 10 bases between the two germline ends. This CDR3 region has 15 residues. Per the germline V gene, CDR1 is LNHDA and CDR2 is SQIVND (reference sequence). Study-wide findings and caveats: An analysis that came later showed most CMV-associated TCR beta chains appearing HLA-restricted. It was confirmed in vitro that a few of the CMV-associated chains were specific for CMV antigens. Association of a missense DCLRE1C variant with TCR beta V- and J-gene trimming was reported in a later analysis.

Sequenced: PBMCs. V usage is TRBV19 and J usage is TRBJ1-3, with D possibly TRBD1 on 6 matching bases. The sequence was obtained from a woman aged 40 to 50 in good health and CMV-seronegative. The DNA of the CDR3 is TGTGCCAGTAGTAGACTACAGGGCTCTGGAAACACCATATATTTT. Its protein product is CASSRLQGSGNTIYF. Full variable domain (rest looked up from reference TRBV19 and TRBJ1-3): DGGITQSPKYLFRKEGQNVTLSCEQNLNHDAMYWYRQDPGQGLRLIYYSQIVNDFQKGDIAEGYSVSREKKESFPLTVTSAQKNPTAFYLCASSRLQGSGNTIYFGEGSWLTVV.